This T cell receptor beta chain was documented in a study of shared clonotypes between healthy human individuals. Study overall: For every donor, three CD4 naive, three CD4 memory, two CD8 naive and one CD8 memory plates were used.

This CDR3 spans 17 amino acids. The data were produced by immunoSEQ multiplex PCR, yet TCRdb's version contains in-frame clones alone and is incomplete. The top ten hold approximately 0.13% of the sample, which has some 2 million clones, 85% to 95% seen once. The material sequenced was naive CD4+ T cells sorted from blood. Subset described: CD45RA+ positively selected. The chain has TRBV21-1 and TRBJ1-6; TRBD1 is the table's D call and was not checked against the DNA. TRBV21-1 is recorded as a pseudogene. The sequence derives from a man aged 18 to 35 in good health. The CDR3 loop is CASSPRDRVFYNSPLHF. CDR3 sequence (DNA): TGTGCCAGCAGCCCCCGGGACAGGGTTTTCTATAATTCACCCCTCCACTTT.